The T cell receptor (beta chain) described here comes from a study of T cells in Graves' hyperthyroidism and ophthalmopathy. There were TCR beta CDR3 regions amplified from RNA transcripts. During a first-round RT-PCR of the TCR CDR3, the HTBI primer set was used. MiXCR, applied by TCRdb to the multiplex PCR reads, yields one record per CDR3 protein. The sample carries roughly 400,000 distinct CDR3 sequences, around 25% recorded once. Points on this clonotype: A much larger clone differs by one base, so this may be a read error.

Material: blood. The source of this sequence is a man over 45 with Graves' hyperthyroidism.

The CDR3 loop is CSARFNSYERYF. CDR3 nucleotides: TGCAGTGCTAGATTCAACTCCTACGAGCGGTACTTC. The chain combines TRBV20-1 with TRBJ2-7; D is unresolved. The CDR3 extends over 12 amino acids. The germline CDR1 and CDR2 sequences are DFQATT and SNEGSKA (reference sequence).